A single sample gave rise to the 30 T cell receptor beta chains below, sequenced in a study of cytomegalovirus exposure and HLA in healthy donors. The protocol was immunoSEQ multiplex PCR, while the TCRdb copy is restricted to in-frame clones and leaves out a portion. The table shows approximately 65,000 clones, with 96% occurring only once. Sequenced material: PBMCs. Receptors originate from a woman aged 18-29 years in good health and CMV-seropositive.

The V and J genes are TRBV5-6 and TRBJ2-3, with TRBD2 matching 15 bases. The CDR3 extends over 16 amino acids. V lost 5 bases to trimming and J lost 8 bases; unmatched junction nucleotides: 9. CDR1 and CDR2 from the germline V gene are SGHDT and YYEEEE. DNA for the CDR3: TGTGCCAGCAGTCAGACTCCGGGACTAGCGGGGGGTACGCAGTATTTT. Residues: CASSQTPGLAGGTQYF.

The gene calls are TRBV30 and TRBJ1-5, with a tentative D call TRBD1 (5 bases). The V gene lost 6 bases and the J gene lost 7 bases, with 16 bases spanning the gap. The CDR3 is 13 amino acids. CDR1 and CDR2 (germline): GTSNPN, SVGIG (reference sequence). CDR3 bases: TGTGCCTGTGAATCGGGGGGAGGGCAGCCCCAGCATTTT. It translates to CACESGGGQPQHF.

V usage is TRBV18 and J usage is TRBJ1-1; D unclear. V was pared by 6 bases and J by 4 bases, with 15 bases between. The CDR3 is 14 residues long. Germline CDR1 KGHSH, CDR2 LQKENI. In DNA, the CDR3 is TGTGCCAGCTCCCACGACGAGGGAATCACTGAAGCTTTCTTT. Translating gives CASSHDEGITEAFF.

Points on this clone: The germline gene is not matched at one end of the junction; a read error may be the cause. The genes are TRBV5-6 and TRBJ1-5, with D maybe TRBD1 (5 bases). The CDR3 extends over 15 amino acids. Germline V gene sequence: CDR1 SGHDT, CDR2 YYEEEE. CDR3 protein: CASTSRTRPNRPQHF. In nucleotides, the CDR3 is TGTGCCAGCACCTCTCGGACAAGACCTAATCGGCCCCAGCATTTT.

This clone was counted once. The chain recombines TRBV9 with TRBJ2-5, with D maybe TRBD2 (5 bases). The CDR3 has 16 amino acids. Germline V CDR1 and CDR2: SGDLS, YYNGEE. The V end lost 0 bases, the J end lost 1 base, and 13 bases lay between the germline ends. As DNA, the CDR3 is TGTGCCAGCAGCGTAGGGTCCCCCGGGGTCCAAGAGACCCAGTACTTC. Amino acids: CASSVGSPGVQETQYF.

CDR3 in amino acids: CASSLTSGRAYNEQFF. CDR3 coding DNA: TGTGCCAGCAGCTTAACTAGCGGGAGGGCCTACAATGAGCAGTTCTTC. V and J are TRBV11-2 and TRBJ2-1; 13 bases align to TRBD2. The trim removed 2 bases at V and 2 bases at J, leaving 0 bases unmatched. This CDR3 is 16 amino acids long. Germline values: CDR1 SGHAT, CDR2 FQNNGV.

In DNA, the CDR3 is TGTGCCAGCAGCCGCGTCCCCGGCCAGGGAGGTTATGGCTACACCTTC. Its translation is CASSRVPGQGGYGYTF. The chain employs TRBV27 and TRBJ1-2, with a possible D match to TRBD1 (5 bases). The CDR3 runs to 16 residues. With 6 bases removed from V and 5 bases from J, the gap between germline ends came to 22 bases. The germline gives CDR1 MNHEY, CDR2 SMNVEV (reference sequence).

The rearrangement uses TRBV11-3 and TRBJ2-7, with TRBD1 identical over 9 bases. V was clipped by 3 bases and J by 5 bases; unmatched bases: 8. The germline V gene has CDR1 SGHNT and CDR2 YENEEA. The CDR3 loop spans 15 amino acids. The DNA of the CDR3 is TGTGCCAGCAGCTTCGCAGGGACAGGGCGGGACGAGCAGTACTTC. Its translation: CASSFAGTGRDEQYF.

The J gene is TRBJ2-1, the V gene TRBV30, with D possibly being TRBD1 (5 bases). CDR3 size: 11 residues. Germline V gene sequence: CDR1 GTSNPN, CDR2 SVGIG (reference sequence). The V gene lost 5 bases and the J gene lost 6 bases, with 8 bases spanning the gap. Here the CDR3 DNA reads TGTGCCTGGCAGGGTGTCAATGAGCAGTTCTTC. Protein product: CAWQGVNEQFF.

The rearrangement uses TRBV23-1 and TRBJ1-2; D call uncertain. TRBV23-1 is an ORF, and what it does is uncertain. There are 14 residues in the CDR3. V was trimmed by 6 bases and J by 1 base, leaving 12 bases between them. The chain's CDR3 is CASRILTINYGYTF. The CDR3 DNA reads as TGCGCCAGCAGGATACTGACAATTAACTATGGCTACACCTTC.

This chain joins TRBV19 and TRBJ2-1; D gene uncertain. V dropped 3 bases and J dropped 4 bases, with 10 bases sitting between them. The CDR3 contains 14 residues. The germline CDR1 and CDR2 sequences are LNHDA and SQIVND (reference sequence). This CDR3 is CASSIIYYYNEQFF. Written as DNA, the CDR3 is TGTGCCAGTAGTATTATTTACTATTACAATGAGCAGTTCTTC.

The V gene is TRBV27, the J gene TRBJ1-4; D unresolved. Trimming took 9 bases from V and 5 from J, leaving 16 bases between them. CDR1 is MNHEY, CDR2 SMNVEV, per germline (reference sequence). This CDR3 comprises 14 residues. CDR3 region: CASWSGVGNEKLFF. As DNA, the CDR3 is TGTGCCAGTTGGTCCGGGGTGGGGAATGAAAAACTGTTTTTT.

The chain recombines TRBV27 with TRBJ2-6; D is possibly TRBD1 (6 bases). Germline values: CDR1 MNHEY, CDR2 SMNVEV (reference sequence). V was cut by 9 bases and J by 2 bases, with 14 bases left in between. This CDR3 has 15 amino acids. CDR3 loop: CARTLHRAGANVLTF. The CDR3 bases are TGTGCCAGGACCCTACACAGGGCTGGGGCCAACGTCCTGACTTTC.

The chain combines TRBV5-6 with TRBJ2-7, with D perhaps matching TRBD1 (5 bases). Deletions cut 3 bases from V and 2 bases from J, with 9 bases between. CDR1 is SGHDT and CDR2 is YYEEEE in the germline V gene. This CDR3 is 13 amino acids long. In DNA, the CDR3 is TGTGCCAGCAGCTCGACAGTAACCTACGAGCAGTACTTC. Translation: CASSSTVTYEQYF.

This clone was seen only once. The chain couples TRBV21-1 to TRBJ1-3; the DNA was not used to check the table's D call, TRBD1. TRBV21-1 is a recognized pseudogene. This CDR3 region has 15 residues. CDR3 amino acids: CASSRDTRSGNTIYF. The CDR3 DNA sequence: TGTGCCAGCAGCAGAGACACCCGCTCTGGAAACACCATATATTTT.

The V call is TRBV19, the J call TRBJ2-2, with 7 bases matching TRBD1. V lost 3 bases, J lost 8 bases, and 3 bases stayed unmatched. The V gene's germline CDR1 is LNHDA and CDR2 SQIVND (reference sequence). The CDR3 runs to 13 residues. This CDR3 reads CASSISDRGELFF. The CDR3 DNA is TGTGCCAGTAGTATTTCGGACAGGGGGGAGCTGTTTTTT.

The V gene is TRBV28, the J gene TRBJ2-7, with 14 bases matching TRBD2. The CDR3 length is 17 residues. CDR1 is MDHEN, CDR2 SYDVKM, per germline. The V gene end was trimmed by 4 bases and the J gene end by 1 base; junction bases not matched to a gene: 6. CDR3 sequence: CASSSLGLAGVSYEQYF. Here the CDR3 DNA reads TGTGCCAGCAGTTCCCTGGGACTAGCGGGAGTGTCCTACGAGCAGTACTTC.

CDR3 sequence reads: CSVGGQGNEQYF. The CDR3 DNA reads as TGCAGCGTTGGGGGACAGGGGAACGAGCAGTACTTC. The chain uses TRBV29-1 and TRBJ2-7; 10 positions agree with TRBD1. Trimming removed 4 bases from V and 5 bases from J; junction bases left unmatched: 2. The CDR3 extends over 12 amino acids. CDR1 SQVTM and CDR2 ANQGSEA come from the germline V gene.

The J gene is TRBJ2-7, the V gene TRBV19, with 8 bases identical to TRBD1. CDR1 LNHDA and CDR2 SQIVND come from the germline V gene (reference sequence). This CDR3 has 13 residues. Unmatched junction bases numbered 5, after V lost 5 bases and J lost 5 bases. CDR3 in amino acids: CASSPRGRNEQYF. Written as DNA, the CDR3 is TGTGCCAGTAGTCCCAGGGGGCGTAACGAGCAGTACTTC.

The chain has TRBV2 and TRBJ2-7, with a possible D match to TRBD2 (5 bases). The CDR3 runs to 15 residues. V was pared by 2 bases and J by 2 bases, with 13 bases between. Germline lookup yields CDR1 SNHLY and CDR2 FYNNEI. The CDR3 protein is CASSEQFGDTYEQYF. CDR3 coding DNA: TGTGCCAGCAGTGAACAGTTCGGGGATACCTACGAGCAGTACTTC.

This sequence joins TRBV6-4 and TRBJ2-2, with 8 bases that match TRBD2. This CDR3 comprises 14 residues. The V gene end was trimmed by 9 bases and the J gene end by 3 bases; junction bases not matched to a gene: 6. Germline-derived CDR1 and CDR2 are MRHNA and SNTAGT. The CDR3 spells CASQTSADTGELFF. CDR3 DNA: TGTGCCAGTCAGACTAGCGCTGACACCGGGGAGCTGTTTTTT.

The chain has TRBV29-1 and TRBJ1-2; TRBD1 is a possible D gene (6 bases). Germline CDR1 and CDR2: SQVTM and ANQGSEA. The CDR3 has 12 amino acids. Between the trimmed V and J ends, which lost 6 bases and 5 bases, there was a span of 13 bases. CDR3 loop: CSVKQGWYGYTF. The CDR3 nucleotides read TGCAGCGTAAAACAGGGATGGTATGGCTACACCTTC.

The chain carries TRBV2 and TRBJ2-2; 9 nucleotides align to TRBD1. V shed 6 bases and J 4 bases; nucleotides not matched to a gene: 6. This CDR3 is built from 15 residues. CDR1 is SNHLY, CDR2 FYNNEI, per germline. The CDR3 sequence: CASREQGAFTGELFF. The CDR3 nucleotides are TGTGCCAGCAGGGAACAGGGGGCCTTCACCGGGGAGCTGTTTTTT.

V usage is TRBV30 and J usage is TRBJ2-7; 9 bases are a match to TRBD2. The CDR3 contains 16 residues. Germline CDR1 is GTSNPN and CDR2 is SVGIG (reference sequence). V lost 2 bases and J lost 1; bases outside the gene matches: 9. In DNA, the CDR3 is TGTGCCTGGAGTTTTCCGACTAGCGGCTTATCCTACGAGCAGTACTTC. Translating it yields CAWSFPTSGLSYEQYF.

The genes are TRBV19 and TRBJ2-7, with D perhaps TRBD2 (6 bases). V lost 6 bases, J lost 3 bases, and 12 bases lay in between. The germline CDR1 and CDR2 sequences are LNHDA and SQIVND (reference sequence). The CDR3 spans 13 residues. The CDR3, as DNA: TGTGCCAGTAGCAATAGCGGTTTCTACGAGCAGTACTTC. Translated, it gives CASSNSGFYEQYF.

The rearrangement uses TRBV15 and TRBJ2-5; TRBD1 aligns across 8 bases. This CDR3 has 15 amino acids. Unmatched junction bases numbered 8, after V lost 3 bases and J lost 5 bases. Germline CDR1 is LNHNV and CDR2 is YYDKDF (reference sequence). CDR3 DNA: TGTGCCACCAGCAGTGCCTCAGGGGGCCGGGAGACCCAGTACTTC. This encodes CATSSASGGRETQYF.

The chain couples TRBV7-8 to TRBJ2-7; TRBD2 is a possible D gene (6 bases). In germline, CDR1 is SGHVS, CDR2 FQNEAQ. The CDR3 covers 16 residues. Trimming shortened V by 1 base and J by 0 bases, and 13 bases separated the two germline ends. The CDR3 is CASSLGGGASSYEQYF. The CDR3 region has the DNA TGTGCCAGCAGCTTAGGGGGCGGGGCTAGCTCCTACGAGCAGTACTTC.

The chain couples TRBV6-5 to TRBJ1-2; tentative D call: TRBD1 (5 bases). V shed 0 bases and J shed 4 bases, with 15 bases lying between them. CDR1 is MNHEY, CDR2 SVGAGI, per germline. CDR3 size: 16 residues. CDR3 region: CASSYSSFGRGYGYTF. CDR3 nucleotide sequence: TGTGCCAGCAGTTACTCCTCGTTCGGGAGGGGCTATGGCTACACCTTC.

This rearrangement joins TRBV28 to TRBJ2-7, with 15 bases matching TRBD2. This CDR3 region has 18 residues. Germline values: CDR1 MDHEN, CDR2 SYDVKM. V dropped 5 bases and J dropped 5; count of bases not matched to a gene: 13. CDR3 in amino acids: CASSPGLAGGPSEDEQYF. In DNA, the CDR3 is TGTGCCAGCAGTCCCGGACTAGCGGGAGGGCCCTCCGAGGACGAGCAGTACTTC.

The V and J genes are TRBV28 and TRBJ2-1; 12 bases align to TRBD2. This CDR3 is 20 amino acids long. The J segment lost 0 bases and the V segment lost 4 bases, leaving 13 bases of the junction unmatched. Germline V lookup: CDR1 MDHEN, CDR2 SYDVKM. DNA for the CDR3: TGTGCCAGCAGTTGGCCGGCTAGCGGGAGGGCCCGTAGCTCCTACAATGAGCAGTTCTTC. Translation gives CASSWPASGRARSSYNEQFF.